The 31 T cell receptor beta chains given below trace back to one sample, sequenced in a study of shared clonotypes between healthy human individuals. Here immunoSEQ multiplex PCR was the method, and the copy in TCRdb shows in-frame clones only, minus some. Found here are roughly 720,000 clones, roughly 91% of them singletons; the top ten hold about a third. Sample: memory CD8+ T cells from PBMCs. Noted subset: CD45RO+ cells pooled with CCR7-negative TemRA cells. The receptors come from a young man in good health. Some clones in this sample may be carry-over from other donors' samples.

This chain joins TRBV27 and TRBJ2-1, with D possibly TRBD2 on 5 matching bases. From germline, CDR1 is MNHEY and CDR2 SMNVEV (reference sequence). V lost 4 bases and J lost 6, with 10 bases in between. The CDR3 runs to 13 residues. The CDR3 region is CASSSLAANEQFF. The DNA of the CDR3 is TGTGCCAGCAGTTCTCTAGCAGCCAATGAGCAGTTCTTC.

The CDR3 loop is CASSDLRGCTF. The DNA of the CDR3 is TGTGCCAGCAGCGATCTCAGGGGCTGTACCTTC. The V gene is TRBV9, the J gene TRBJ1-2, with TRBD1 as a possible D gene (6 bases). The CDR3 is made up of 11 amino acids. Germline V gives CDR1 SGDLS, CDR2 YYNGEE. The V end was cut by 3 bases, the J end by 14 bases, with 14 bases between.

The CDR3 coding sequence is TGTGCCAGCAGCTTCCTCAGGGGCCTCCGCACAGATACGCAGTATTTT. Translated: CASSFLRGLRTDTQYF. This chain links TRBV11-2 with TRBJ2-3; maybe TRBD1 (6 bases). The CDR3 spans 16 residues. Trimming took off 3 bases at V and 1 base at J, with 14 bases between the two ends. Per germline, CDR1 SGHAT and CDR2 FQNNGV.

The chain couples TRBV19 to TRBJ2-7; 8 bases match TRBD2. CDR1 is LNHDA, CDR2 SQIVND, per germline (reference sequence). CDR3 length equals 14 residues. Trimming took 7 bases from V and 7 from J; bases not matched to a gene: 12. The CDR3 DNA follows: TGTGCCAGTACCCCTCGGGAGGGCCCGAGGGAGCAGTACTTC. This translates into CASTPREGPREQYF.

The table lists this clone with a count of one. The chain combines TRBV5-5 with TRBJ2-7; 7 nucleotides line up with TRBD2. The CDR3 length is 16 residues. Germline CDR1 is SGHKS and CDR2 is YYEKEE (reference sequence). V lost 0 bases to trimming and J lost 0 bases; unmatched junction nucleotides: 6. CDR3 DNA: TGTGCCAGCAGCTTGGTCGCTAGCGGCCTCTCCTACGAGCAGTACTTC. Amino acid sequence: CASSLVASGLSYEQYF.

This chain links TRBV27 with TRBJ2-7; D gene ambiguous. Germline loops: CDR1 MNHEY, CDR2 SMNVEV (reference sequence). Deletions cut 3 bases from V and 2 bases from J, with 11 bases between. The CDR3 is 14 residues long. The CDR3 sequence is CASSFVGSTYEQYF. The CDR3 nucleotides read TGTGCCAGCAGTTTTGTGGGAAGTACCTACGAGCAGTACTTC.

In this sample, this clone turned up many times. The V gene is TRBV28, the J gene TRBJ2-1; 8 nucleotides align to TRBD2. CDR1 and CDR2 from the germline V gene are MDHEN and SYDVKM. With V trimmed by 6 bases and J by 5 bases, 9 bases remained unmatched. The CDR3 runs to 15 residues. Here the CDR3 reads CASSPTSGSHNEQFF. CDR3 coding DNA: TGTGCCAGCAGCCCTACTAGCGGTTCCCACAATGAGCAGTTCTTC. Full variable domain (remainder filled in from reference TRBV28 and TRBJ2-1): DVKVTQSSRYLVKRTGEKVFLECVQDMDHENMFWYRQDPGLGLRLIYFSYDVKMKEKGDIPEGYSVSREKKERFSLILESASTNQTSMYLCASSPTSGSHNEQFFGPGTRLTVL.

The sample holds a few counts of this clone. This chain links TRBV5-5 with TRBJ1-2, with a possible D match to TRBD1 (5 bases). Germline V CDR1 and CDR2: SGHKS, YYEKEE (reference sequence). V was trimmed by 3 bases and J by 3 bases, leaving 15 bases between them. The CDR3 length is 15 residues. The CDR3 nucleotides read TGTGCCAGCAGCTCCCGGGACCTAGACTACTATGGCTACACCTTC. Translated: CASSSRDLDYYGYTF.

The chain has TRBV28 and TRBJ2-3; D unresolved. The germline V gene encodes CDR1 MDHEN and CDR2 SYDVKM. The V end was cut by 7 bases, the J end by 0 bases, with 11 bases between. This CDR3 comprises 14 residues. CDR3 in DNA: TGTGCCAGCACTCCGGACGTAAGCACAGATACGCAGTATTTT. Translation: CASTPDVSTDTQYF.

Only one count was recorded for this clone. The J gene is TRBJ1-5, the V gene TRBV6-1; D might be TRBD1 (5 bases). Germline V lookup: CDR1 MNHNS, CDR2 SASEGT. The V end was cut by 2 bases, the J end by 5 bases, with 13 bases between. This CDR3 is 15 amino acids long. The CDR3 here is CASSELDKRDQPQHF. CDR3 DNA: TGTGCCAGCAGTGAATTGGACAAGAGAGATCAGCCCCAGCATTTT.

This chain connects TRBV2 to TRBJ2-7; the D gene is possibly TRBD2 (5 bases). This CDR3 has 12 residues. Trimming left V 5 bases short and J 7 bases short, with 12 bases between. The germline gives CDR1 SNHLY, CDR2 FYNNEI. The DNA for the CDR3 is TGTGCCAGCAGTAGAGCTCGGGGAGAGCAGTACTTC. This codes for CASSRARGEQYF.

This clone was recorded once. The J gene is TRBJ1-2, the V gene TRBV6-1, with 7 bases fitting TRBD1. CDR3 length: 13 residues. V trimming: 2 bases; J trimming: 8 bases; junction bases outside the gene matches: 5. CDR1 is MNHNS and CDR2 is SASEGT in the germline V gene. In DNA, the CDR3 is TGTGCCAGCAGTGAACGGACAGGTGGCGGCTACACCTTC. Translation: CASSERTGGGYTF.

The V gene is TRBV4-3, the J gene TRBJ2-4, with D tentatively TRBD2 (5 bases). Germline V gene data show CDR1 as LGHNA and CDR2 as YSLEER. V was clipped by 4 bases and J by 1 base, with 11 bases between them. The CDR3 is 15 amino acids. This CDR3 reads CASSLGVGAKNIQYF. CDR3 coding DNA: TGCGCCAGCAGCCTCGGGGTCGGGGCCAAAAACATTCAGTACTTC.

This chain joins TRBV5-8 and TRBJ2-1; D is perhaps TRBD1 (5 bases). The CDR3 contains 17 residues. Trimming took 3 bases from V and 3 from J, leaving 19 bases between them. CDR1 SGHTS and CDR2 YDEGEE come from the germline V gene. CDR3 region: CASSSPGGLGVYNEQFF. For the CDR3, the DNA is TGTGCCAGCAGCTCCCCGGGCGGCCTAGGGGTCTACAATGAGCAGTTCTTC. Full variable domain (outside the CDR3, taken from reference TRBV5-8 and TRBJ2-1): EAGVTQSPTHLIKTRGQQATLRCSPISGHTSVYWYQQALGLGLQFLLWYDEGEERNRGNFPPRFSGRQFPNYSSELNVNALELEDSALYLCASSSPGGLGVYNEQFFGPGTRLTVL.

The CDR3 bases are TGTGCCAGCAGCCAACTTCTAACCGGGACGGTGAACACTGAAGCTTTCTTT. Amino acids: CASSQLLTGTVNTEAFF. The chain couples TRBV4-2 to TRBJ1-1, with D possibly TRBD1 on 5 matching bases. This CDR3 spans 17 amino acids. V was pared by 2 bases and J by 0 bases, with 16 bases between. Per germline, CDR1 LGHNA and CDR2 YNFKEQ.

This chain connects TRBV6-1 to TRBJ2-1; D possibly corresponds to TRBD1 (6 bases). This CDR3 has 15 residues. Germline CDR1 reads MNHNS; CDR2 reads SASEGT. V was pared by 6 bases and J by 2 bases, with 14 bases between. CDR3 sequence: CASSPRDNPYNEQFF. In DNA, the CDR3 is TGTGCCAGCAGCCCCCGGGACAATCCCTACAATGAGCAGTTCTTC.

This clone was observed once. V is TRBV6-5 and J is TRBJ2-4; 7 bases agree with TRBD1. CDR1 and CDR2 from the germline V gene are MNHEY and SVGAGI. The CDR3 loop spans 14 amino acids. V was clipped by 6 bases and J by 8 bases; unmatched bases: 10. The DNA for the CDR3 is TGTGCCAGCAGCCCCCGGACAGGATTCGACATTCAGTACTTC. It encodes CASSPRTGFDIQYF.

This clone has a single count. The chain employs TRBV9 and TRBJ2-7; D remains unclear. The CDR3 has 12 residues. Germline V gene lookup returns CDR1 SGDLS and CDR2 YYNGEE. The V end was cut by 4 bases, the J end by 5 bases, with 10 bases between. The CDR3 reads CASSPAGHEQYF. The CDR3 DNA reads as TGTGCCAGCAGCCCAGCCGGTCACGAGCAGTACTTC.

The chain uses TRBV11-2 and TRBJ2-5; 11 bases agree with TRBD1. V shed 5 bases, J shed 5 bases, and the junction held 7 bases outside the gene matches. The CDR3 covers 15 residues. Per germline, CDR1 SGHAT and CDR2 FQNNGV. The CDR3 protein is CASSDRTGGRETQYF. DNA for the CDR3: TGTGCCAGCAGCGATAGGACAGGGGGCAGGGAGACCCAGTACTTC.

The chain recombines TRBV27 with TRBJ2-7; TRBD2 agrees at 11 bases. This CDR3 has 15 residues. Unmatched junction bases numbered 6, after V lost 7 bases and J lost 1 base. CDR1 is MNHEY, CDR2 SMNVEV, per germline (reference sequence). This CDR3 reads CASTGGTSGSYEQYF. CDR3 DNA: TGTGCCAGCACAGGCGGGACTAGCGGTTCCTACGAGCAGTACTTC.

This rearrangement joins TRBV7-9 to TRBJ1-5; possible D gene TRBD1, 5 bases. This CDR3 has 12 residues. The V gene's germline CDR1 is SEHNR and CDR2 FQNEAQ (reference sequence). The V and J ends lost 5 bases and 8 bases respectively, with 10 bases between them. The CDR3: CASSAQGEPQHF. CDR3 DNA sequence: TGTGCCAGCAGCGCCCAAGGGGAGCCCCAGCATTTT. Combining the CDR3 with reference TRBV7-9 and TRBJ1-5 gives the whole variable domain DTGVSQNPRHKITKRGQNVTFRCDPISEHNRLYWYRQTLGQGPEFLTYFQNEAQLEKSRLLSDRFSAERPKGSFSTLEIQRTEQGDSAMYLCASSAQGEPQHFGDGTRLSIL.

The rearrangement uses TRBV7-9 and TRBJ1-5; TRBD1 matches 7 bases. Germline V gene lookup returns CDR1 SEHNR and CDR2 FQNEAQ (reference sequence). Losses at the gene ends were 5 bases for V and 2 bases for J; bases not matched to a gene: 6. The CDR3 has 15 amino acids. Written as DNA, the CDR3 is TGTGCCAGCAGCCAGACAGGGATGGGCAATCAGCCCCAGCATTTT. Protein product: CASSQTGMGNQPQHF.

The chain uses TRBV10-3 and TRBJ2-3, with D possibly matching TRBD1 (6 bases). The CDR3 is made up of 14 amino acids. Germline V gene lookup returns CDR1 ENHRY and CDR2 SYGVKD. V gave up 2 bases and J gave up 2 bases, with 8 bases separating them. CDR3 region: CAISEGQPTDTQYF. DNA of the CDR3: TGTGCCATCAGTGAGGGACAGCCCACAGATACGCAGTATTTT.

CDR3 coding DNA: TGTGCCGCCAGGACAGGGGAGGGTATCGAGCAGTACTTC. Its translation: CAARTGEGIEQYF. The rearrangement uses TRBV28 and TRBJ2-7, with TRBD1 identical over 9 bases. CDR3 length: 13 amino acids. The J segment lost 6 bases and the V segment lost 11 bases, leaving 11 bases of the junction unmatched. CDR1 is MDHEN, CDR2 SYDVKM, per germline. Variable domain in full (rest from reference TRBV28 and TRBJ2-7): DVKVTQSSRYLVKRTGEKVFLECVQDMDHENMFWYRQDPGLGLRLIYFSYDVKMKEKGDIPEGYSVSREKKERFSLILESASTNQTSMYLCAARTGEGIEQYFGPGTRLTVT.

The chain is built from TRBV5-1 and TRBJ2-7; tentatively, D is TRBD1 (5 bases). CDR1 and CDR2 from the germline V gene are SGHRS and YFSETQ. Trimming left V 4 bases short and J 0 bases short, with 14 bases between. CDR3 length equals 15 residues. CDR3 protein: CASSPKTVFSYEQYF. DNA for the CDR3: TGCGCCAGCAGCCCAAAGACAGTTTTCTCCTACGAGCAGTACTTC.

The chain's CDR3 is CASSPSDRGGETQYF. The CDR3 nucleotides read TGTGCCAGCAGTCCATCGGACAGGGGAGGTGAGACCCAGTACTTC. The chain is built from TRBV6-5 and TRBJ2-5, with TRBD1 matching 9 bases. The CDR3 covers 15 residues. Per germline, CDR1 MNHEY and CDR2 SVGAGI. J gave up 5 bases and V 5 bases, and 9 bases lay outside the gene matches.

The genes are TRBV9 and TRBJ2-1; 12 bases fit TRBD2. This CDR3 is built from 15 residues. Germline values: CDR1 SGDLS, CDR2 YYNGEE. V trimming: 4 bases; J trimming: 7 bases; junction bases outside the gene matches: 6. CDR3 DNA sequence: TGTGCCAGCAGCACTAGGACTAGCGGGACGAATGAGCAGTTCTTC. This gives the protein CASSTRTSGTNEQFF.

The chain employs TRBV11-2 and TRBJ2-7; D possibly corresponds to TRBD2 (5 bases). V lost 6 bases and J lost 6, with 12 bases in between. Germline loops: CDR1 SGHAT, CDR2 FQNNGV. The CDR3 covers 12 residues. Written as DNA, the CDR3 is TGTGCCAGCAGGGCGGGCCTCGCCGAGCAGTACTTC. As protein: CASRAGLAEQYF. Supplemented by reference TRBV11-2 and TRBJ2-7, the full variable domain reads EAGVAQSPRYKIIEKRQSVAFWCNPISGHATLYWYQQILGQGPKLLIQFQNNGVVDDSQLPKDRFSAERLKGVDSTLKIQPAKLEDSAVYLCASRAGLAEQYFGPGTRLTVT.

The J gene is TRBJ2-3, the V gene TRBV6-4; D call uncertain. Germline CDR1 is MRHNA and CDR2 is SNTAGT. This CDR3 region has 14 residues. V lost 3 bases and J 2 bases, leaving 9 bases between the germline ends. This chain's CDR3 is CASSEWHFTDTQYF. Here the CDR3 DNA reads TGTGCCAGCAGTGAATGGCATTTCACAGATACGCAGTATTTT.

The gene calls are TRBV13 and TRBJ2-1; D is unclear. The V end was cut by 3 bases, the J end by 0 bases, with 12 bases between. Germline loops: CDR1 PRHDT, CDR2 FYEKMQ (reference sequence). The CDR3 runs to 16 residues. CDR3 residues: CASSFHPASSYNEQFF. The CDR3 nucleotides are TGTGCCAGCAGCTTTCATCCGGCTAGCTCCTACAATGAGCAGTTCTTC.

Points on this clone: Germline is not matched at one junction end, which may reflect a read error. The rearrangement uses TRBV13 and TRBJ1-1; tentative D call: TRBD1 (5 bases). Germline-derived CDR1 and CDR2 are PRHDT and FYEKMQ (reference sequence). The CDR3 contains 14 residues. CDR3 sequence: CASSVGGTTREAFF. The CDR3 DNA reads TGTGCCAGCAGCGTAGGCGGGACCACCCGAGAGGCTTTCTTT.